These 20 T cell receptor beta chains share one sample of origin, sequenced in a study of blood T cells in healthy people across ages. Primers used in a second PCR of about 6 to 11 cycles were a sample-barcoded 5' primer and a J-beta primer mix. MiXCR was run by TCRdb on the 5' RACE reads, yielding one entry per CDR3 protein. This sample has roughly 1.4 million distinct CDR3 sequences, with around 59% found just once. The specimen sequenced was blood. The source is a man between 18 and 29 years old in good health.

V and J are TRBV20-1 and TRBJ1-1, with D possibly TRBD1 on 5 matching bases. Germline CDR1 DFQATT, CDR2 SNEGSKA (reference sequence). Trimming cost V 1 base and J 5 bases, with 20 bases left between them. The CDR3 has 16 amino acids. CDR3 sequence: CSARAPFSGPSTEAFF. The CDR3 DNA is TGCAGTGCTAGAGCCCCCTTCTCAGGGCCCTCTACTGAAGCTTTCTTT.

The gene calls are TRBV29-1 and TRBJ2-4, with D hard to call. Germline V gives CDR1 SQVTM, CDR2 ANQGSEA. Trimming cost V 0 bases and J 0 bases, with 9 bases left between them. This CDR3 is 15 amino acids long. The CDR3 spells CSVEDVAVAKNIQYF. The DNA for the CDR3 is TGCAGCGTTGAAGATGTGGCGGTAGCCAAAAACATTCAGTACTTC.

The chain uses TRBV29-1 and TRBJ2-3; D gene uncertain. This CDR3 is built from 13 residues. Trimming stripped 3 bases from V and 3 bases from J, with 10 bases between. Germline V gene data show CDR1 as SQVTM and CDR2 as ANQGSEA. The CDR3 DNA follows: TGCAGCGTTGACCTTGTCCTTACAGATACGCAGTATTTT. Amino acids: CSVDLVLTDTQYF.

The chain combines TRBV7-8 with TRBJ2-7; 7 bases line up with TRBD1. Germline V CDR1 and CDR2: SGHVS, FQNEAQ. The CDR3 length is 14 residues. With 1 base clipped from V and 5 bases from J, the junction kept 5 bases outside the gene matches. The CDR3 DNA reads TGTGCCAGCAGCTTAGTTGGGACAGCAAACGAGCAGTACTTC. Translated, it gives CASSLVGTANEQYF.

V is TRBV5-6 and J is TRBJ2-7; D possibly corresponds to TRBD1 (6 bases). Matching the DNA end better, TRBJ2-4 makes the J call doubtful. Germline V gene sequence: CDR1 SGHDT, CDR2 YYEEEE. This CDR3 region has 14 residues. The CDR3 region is CASSVQGIENIQYF. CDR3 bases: TGTGCCAGCAGTGTACAGGGTATAGAAAACATTCAGTACTTC.

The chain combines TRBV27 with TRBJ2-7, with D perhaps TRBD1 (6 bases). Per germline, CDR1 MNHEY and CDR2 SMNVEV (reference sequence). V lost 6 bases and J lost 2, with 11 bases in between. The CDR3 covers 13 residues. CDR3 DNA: TGTGCCAGCAGGCACAGGGTGACCTACGAGCAGTACTTC. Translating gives CASRHRVTYEQYF.

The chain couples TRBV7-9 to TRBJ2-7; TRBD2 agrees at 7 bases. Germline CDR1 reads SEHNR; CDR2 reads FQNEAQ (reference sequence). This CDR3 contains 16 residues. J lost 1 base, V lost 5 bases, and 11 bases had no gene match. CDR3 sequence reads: CASSSPTSSGSYEQYF. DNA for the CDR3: TGTGCCAGCAGCAGCCCCACCTCTAGCGGATCCTACGAGCAGTACTTC.

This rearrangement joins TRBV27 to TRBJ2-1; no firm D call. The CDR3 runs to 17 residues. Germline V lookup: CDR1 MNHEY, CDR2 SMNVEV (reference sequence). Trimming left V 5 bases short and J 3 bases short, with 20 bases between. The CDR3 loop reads CASSRSDLSGIYNEQFF. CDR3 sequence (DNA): TGTGCCAGCAGTCGATCCGACTTATCGGGCATCTACAATGAGCAGTTCTTC.

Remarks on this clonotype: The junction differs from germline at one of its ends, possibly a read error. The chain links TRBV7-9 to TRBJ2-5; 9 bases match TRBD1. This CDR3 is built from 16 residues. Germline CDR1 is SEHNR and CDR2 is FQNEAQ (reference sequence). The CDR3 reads CASNLSHRGLEETQYF. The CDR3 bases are TGTGCCAGCAACTTAAGCCACAGGGGGCTTGAAGAGACCCAGTACTTC.

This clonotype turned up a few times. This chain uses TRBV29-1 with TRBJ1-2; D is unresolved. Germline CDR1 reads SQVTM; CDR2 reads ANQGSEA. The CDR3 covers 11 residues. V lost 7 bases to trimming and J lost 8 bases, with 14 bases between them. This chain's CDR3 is CSAQAGSGYTF. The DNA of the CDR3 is TGCAGCGCACAAGCGGGAAGCGGCTACACCTTC.

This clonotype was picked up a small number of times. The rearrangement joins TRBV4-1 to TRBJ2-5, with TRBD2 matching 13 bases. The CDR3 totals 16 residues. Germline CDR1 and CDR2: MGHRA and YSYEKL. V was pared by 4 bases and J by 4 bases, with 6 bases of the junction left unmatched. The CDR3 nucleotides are TGCGCCAGCAGCCGAGGACTAGCGGGGGTCCCAGAGACCCAGTACTTC. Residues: CASSRGLAGVPETQYF.

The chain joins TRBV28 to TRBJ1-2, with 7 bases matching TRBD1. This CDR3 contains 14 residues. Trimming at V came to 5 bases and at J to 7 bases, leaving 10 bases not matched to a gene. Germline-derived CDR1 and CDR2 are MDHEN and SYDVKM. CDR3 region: CASSPGDSLSGYTF. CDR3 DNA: TGTGCCAGCAGTCCAGGGGACAGCCTGAGTGGCTACACCTTC.

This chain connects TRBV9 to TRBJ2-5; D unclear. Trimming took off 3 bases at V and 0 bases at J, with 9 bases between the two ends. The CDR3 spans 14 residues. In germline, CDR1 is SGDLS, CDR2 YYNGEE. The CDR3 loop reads CASSALYYQETQYF. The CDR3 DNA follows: TGTGCCAGCAGCGCCCTTTACTACCAAGAGACCCAGTACTTC.

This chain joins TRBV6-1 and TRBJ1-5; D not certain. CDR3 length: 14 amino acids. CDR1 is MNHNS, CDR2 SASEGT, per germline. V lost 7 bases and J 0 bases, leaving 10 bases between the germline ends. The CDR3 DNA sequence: TGTGCCAGCACCGGACTCTTTAGCAATCAGCCCCAGCATTTT. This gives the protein CASTGLFSNQPQHF.

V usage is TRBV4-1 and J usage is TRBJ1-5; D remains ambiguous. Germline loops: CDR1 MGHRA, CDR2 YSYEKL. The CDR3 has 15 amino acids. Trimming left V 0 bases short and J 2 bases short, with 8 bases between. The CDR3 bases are TGCGCCAGCAGCCAAGAGGGCATTGGCAATCAGCCCCAGCATTTT. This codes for CASSQEGIGNQPQHF.

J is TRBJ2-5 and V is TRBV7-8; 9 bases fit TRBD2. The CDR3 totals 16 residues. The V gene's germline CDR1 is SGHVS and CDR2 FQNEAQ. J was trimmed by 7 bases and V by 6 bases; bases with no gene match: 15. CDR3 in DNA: TGTGCCAGCAGTTCAACTGGCGGGGGGGCCTCTCGGACCCAGTACTTC. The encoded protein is CASSSTGGGASRTQYF. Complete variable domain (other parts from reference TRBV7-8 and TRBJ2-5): GAGVSQSPRYKVAKRGQDVALRCDPISGHVSLFWYQQALGQGPEFLTYFQNEAQLDKSGLPSDRFFAERPEGSVSTLKIQRTQQEDSAVYLCASSSTGGGASRTQYFGPGTRLLVL.

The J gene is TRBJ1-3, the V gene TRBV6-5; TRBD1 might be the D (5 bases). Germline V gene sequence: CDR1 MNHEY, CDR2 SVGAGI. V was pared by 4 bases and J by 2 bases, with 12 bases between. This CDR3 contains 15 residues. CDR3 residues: CASSLGGHAGNTIYF. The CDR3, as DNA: TGTGCCAGCAGTTTGGGGGGTCATGCTGGAAACACCATATATTTT.

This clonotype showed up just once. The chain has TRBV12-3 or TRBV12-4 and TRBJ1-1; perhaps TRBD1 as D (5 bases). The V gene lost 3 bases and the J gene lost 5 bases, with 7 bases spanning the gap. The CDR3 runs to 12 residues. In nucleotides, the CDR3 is TGTGCCAGCAGTTTCAGGGAAACTGAAGCTTTCTTT. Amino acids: CASSFRETEAFF.

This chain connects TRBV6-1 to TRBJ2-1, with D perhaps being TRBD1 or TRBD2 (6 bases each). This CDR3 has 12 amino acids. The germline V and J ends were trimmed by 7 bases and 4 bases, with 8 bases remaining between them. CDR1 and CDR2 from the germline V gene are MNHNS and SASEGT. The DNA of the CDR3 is TGTGCCAGCATAGGGGGGTACAATGAGCAGTTCTTC. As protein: CASIGGYNEQFF.

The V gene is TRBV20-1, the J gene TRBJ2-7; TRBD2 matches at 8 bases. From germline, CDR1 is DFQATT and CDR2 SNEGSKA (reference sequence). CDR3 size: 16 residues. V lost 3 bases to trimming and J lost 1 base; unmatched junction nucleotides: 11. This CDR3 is CSARPLSGAPSYEQYF. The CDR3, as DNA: TGCAGTGCTAGGCCCCTTAGCGGGGCACCGTCCTACGAGCAGTACTTC.